The 16 T cell receptor beta chains below all came from one sample that was sequenced in a study of metastatic and nonmetastatic thyroid tumors (dated by TCRdb to 2020 to 2022). The method was PCR. These reads were obtained on an Illumina HiSeq 4000. TCRdb trimmed public reads at Q25 via fastp, called clones via MiXCR and kept in-frame beta chains. A total of roughly 83,000 clones appear in this sample, about 15% of them only once. The top ten clonotypes cover roughly 3.6% of the sample. Before undergoing thyroid surgery, none of the patients had been given any kind of treatment. Sequenced input: blood. The receptors were sampled from a female donor with papillary thyroid cancer or a benign thyroid nodule (not recorded which). Some clones in this sample may be carry-over from other donors' samples.

The table lists this clone with a few counts. The rearrangement links TRBV5-1 to TRBJ2-3; D unresolved. The CDR3 runs to 12 residues. CDR1 is SGHRS and CDR2 is YFSETQ in the germline V gene. The V end lost 3 bases, the J end lost 5 bases, and 7 bases lay between the germline ends. CDR3 nucleotide sequence: TGCGCCAGCAGCTACGTACAAGATACGCAGTATTTT. This codes for CASSYVQDTQYF.

This clone has more than one count but fewer than ten. One base away lies a much larger clone, so this may be a sequencing read error. Other DNA sequences within the sample encode an identical CDR3. V gene TRBV20-1 combines with J gene TRBJ1-2, with unresolved D. Looked up from germline, CDR1 is DFQATT and CDR2 is SNEGSKA (reference sequence). CDR3 size: 13 residues. The CDR3 DNA reads TGCAGTGCTAGAGATGATGGTGGATATGGCTACACATTC. Its translation: CSARDDGGYGYTF.

In this sample, this clone turned up a few times. A much larger clone is a single base away; this may be a read error. Since the CDR3 does not end with the conserved phenylalanine or tryptophan, this likely comes from a read error. The rearrangement uses TRBV20-1 and TRBJ1-6; D ambiguous. V was pared by 0 bases and J by 6 bases, with 9 bases between. CDR3 size: 14 residues. Germline V CDR1 and CDR2: DFQATT, SNEGSKA (reference sequence). The CDR3 is CSARDRQFNSPLHL. CDR3 bases: TGCAGTGCTAGAGATAGGCAGTTTAATTCACCCCTCCACCTT.

In this sample, this clone turned up many times. The chain employs TRBV2 and TRBJ2-1, with TRBD1 matching over 8 bases. Trimming took 5 bases from V and 0 from J; bases not matched to a gene: 3. The CDR3 consists of 15 residues. CDR1 is SNHLY and CDR2 is FYNNEI in the germline V gene. CDR3 in amino acids: CASSYTGGSYNEQFF. DNA of the CDR3: TGTGCCAGCAGTTACACAGGGGGCTCCTACAATGAGCAGTTCTTC.

This clone was found many times. The chain joins TRBV12-3 or TRBV12-4 to TRBJ2-5; D call uncertain. Between the trimmed V and J ends, which lost 6 bases and 0 bases, there was a span of 11 bases. The CDR3 has 14 amino acids. CDR3 residues: CASRHPEYQETQYF. The DNA of the CDR3 is TGTGCCAGCAGGCATCCAGAGTACCAAGAGACCCAGTACTTC.

This clone was observed a few times. The germline gene is not matched at one end of the junction; a read error may be the cause. The chain employs TRBV19 and TRBJ2-3, with D perhaps TRBD2 (5 bases). Germline CDR1 is LNHDA and CDR2 is SQIVND (reference sequence). CDR3 length: 15 amino acids. The CDR3 DNA is TGTGCCAATAGTTCAGCGTCCCCCCGGGAAGATACGCAGTATTTT. It translates to CANSSASPREDTQYF.

This rearrangement joins TRBV28 to TRBJ1-2, with D maybe TRBD1 (5 bases). The CDR3 is 18 residues long. The ends were cut back, 1 base at V and 10 bases at J, with 28 bases in the middle. Germline assignment: CDR1 MDHEN and CDR2 SYDVKM. The CDR3 loop reads CASSLFGWGDRYREDYTF. As DNA, the CDR3 is TGTGCCAGCAGTTTATTCGGGTGGGGGGACCGTTATCGAGAAGACTACACCTTC.

Ten or more counts support this clone. The sample has other DNA sequences that encode this CDR3 too. The chain links TRBV7-6 to TRBJ1-6, with D uncertain. Germline-derived CDR1 and CDR2 are SGHVS and FNYEAQ. Trimming left V 4 bases short and J 6 bases short, with 10 bases between. CDR3 length equals 14 residues. The CDR3, as DNA: TGTGCCAGCAGCTCAGACGCCTCTAATTCACCCCTCCACTTT. Translation: CASSSDASNSPLHF.

The table lists this clone with many counts. The chain has TRBV20-1 and TRBJ2-7, with no clear D. CDR3 length: 13 residues. The V gene's germline CDR1 is DFQATT and CDR2 SNEGSKA (reference sequence). Trimming stripped 3 bases from V and 0 bases from J, with 9 bases between. This CDR3 reads CSASPIVSYEQYF. For the CDR3, the DNA is TGCAGTGCTAGCCCCATTGTCTCCTACGAGCAGTACTTC.

This clone has a handful of counts. The gene calls are TRBV5-6 and TRBJ1-2; a weak D match, TRBD1 (5 bases). Germline V gives CDR1 SGHDT, CDR2 YYEEEE. With 4 bases removed from V and 1 base from J, the gap between germline ends came to 17 bases. The CDR3 is made up of 16 amino acids. CDR3 in amino acids: CASSPEGREDNYGYTF. The CDR3 DNA reads TGTGCCAGCAGCCCTGAGGGCAGGGAGGATAACTATGGCTACACCTTC.

This clone was detected many times. This sequence joins TRBV7-6 and TRBJ1-3; perhaps TRBD1 as D (5 bases). V was trimmed by 3 bases and J by 2 bases, leaving 17 bases between them. Germline V lookup: CDR1 SGHVS, CDR2 FNYEAQ. CDR3 length equals 17 residues. CDR3 sequence (DNA): TGTGCCAGCAGCTTGTCCGGGGACGGGTTCGCTGGAAACACCATATATTTT. It yields the protein CASSLSGDGFAGNTIYF. Supplemented by reference TRBV7-6 and TRBJ1-3, the full variable domain reads GAGVSQSPRYKVTKRGQDVALRCDPISGHVSLYWYRQALGQGPEFLTYFNYEAQQDKSGLPNDRFSAERPEGSISTLTIQRTEQRDSAMYRCASSLSGDGFAGNTIYFGEGSWLTVV.

This clone has ten or more counts. The chain combines TRBV20-1 with TRBJ1-5; D not resolved. From germline, CDR1 is DFQATT and CDR2 SNEGSKA (reference sequence). The CDR3 has 13 amino acids. Trimming shortened V by 7 bases and J by 4 bases, and 14 bases separated the two germline ends. The CDR3 nucleotides read TGCAGTGTTAACGAGGGAGTAAATCAGCCCCAGCATTTT. The encoded protein is CSVNEGVNQPQHF.

The chain is built from TRBV7-2 and TRBJ2-1; TRBD2 matches 7 bases. Germline values: CDR1 SGHTA, CDR2 FQGNSA. J lost 3 bases, V lost 1 base, and 6 bases had no gene match. The CDR3 runs 16 residues. The CDR3 DNA reads TGTGCCAGCAGCTTAGGCCCTAGCGGTGGCTACAATGAGCAGTTCTTC. Its translation: CASSLGPSGGYNEQFF.

This clone was seen repeatedly, ten times or more. The sample has other DNA sequences that encode this CDR3 too. This chain uses TRBV12-5 with TRBJ2-1; 8 nucleotides align to TRBD1. The V and J ends lost 6 bases and 5 bases, in that order; junction bases with no gene match: 6. There are 14 residues in the CDR3. Germline CDR1 LGHNT, CDR2 FRNRAP. CDR3 in DNA: TGTGCTAGTGGCCGGGGGACAGGCGACAATGAGCAGTTCTTC. The encoded protein is CASGRGTGDNEQFF.

This clone was counted at least ten times. V gene TRBV20-1 combines with J gene TRBJ2-7; perhaps D is TRBD1 or TRBD2 (5 bases each). From germline, CDR1 is DFQATT and CDR2 SNEGSKA (reference sequence). The CDR3 runs to 18 residues. Trimming removed 3 bases from V and 2 bases from J, with 26 bases in between. CDR3 residues: CSASGSLSPGTEPYEQYF. CDR3 nucleotides: TGCAGTGCTAGCGGTAGCCTTTCTCCCGGGACGGAGCCCTACGAGCAGTACTTC.

This clone was seen many times. The chain recombines TRBV12-5 with TRBJ2-2; D uncertain. Trimming removed 0 bases from V and 4 bases from J, with 12 bases in between. The CDR3 extends over 16 amino acids. Germline CDR1 LGHNT, CDR2 FRNRAP. CDR3 region: CASGLVLEPLTGELFF. For the CDR3, the DNA is TGTGCTAGTGGTTTGGTACTGGAGCCACTCACCGGGGAGCTGTTTTTT.